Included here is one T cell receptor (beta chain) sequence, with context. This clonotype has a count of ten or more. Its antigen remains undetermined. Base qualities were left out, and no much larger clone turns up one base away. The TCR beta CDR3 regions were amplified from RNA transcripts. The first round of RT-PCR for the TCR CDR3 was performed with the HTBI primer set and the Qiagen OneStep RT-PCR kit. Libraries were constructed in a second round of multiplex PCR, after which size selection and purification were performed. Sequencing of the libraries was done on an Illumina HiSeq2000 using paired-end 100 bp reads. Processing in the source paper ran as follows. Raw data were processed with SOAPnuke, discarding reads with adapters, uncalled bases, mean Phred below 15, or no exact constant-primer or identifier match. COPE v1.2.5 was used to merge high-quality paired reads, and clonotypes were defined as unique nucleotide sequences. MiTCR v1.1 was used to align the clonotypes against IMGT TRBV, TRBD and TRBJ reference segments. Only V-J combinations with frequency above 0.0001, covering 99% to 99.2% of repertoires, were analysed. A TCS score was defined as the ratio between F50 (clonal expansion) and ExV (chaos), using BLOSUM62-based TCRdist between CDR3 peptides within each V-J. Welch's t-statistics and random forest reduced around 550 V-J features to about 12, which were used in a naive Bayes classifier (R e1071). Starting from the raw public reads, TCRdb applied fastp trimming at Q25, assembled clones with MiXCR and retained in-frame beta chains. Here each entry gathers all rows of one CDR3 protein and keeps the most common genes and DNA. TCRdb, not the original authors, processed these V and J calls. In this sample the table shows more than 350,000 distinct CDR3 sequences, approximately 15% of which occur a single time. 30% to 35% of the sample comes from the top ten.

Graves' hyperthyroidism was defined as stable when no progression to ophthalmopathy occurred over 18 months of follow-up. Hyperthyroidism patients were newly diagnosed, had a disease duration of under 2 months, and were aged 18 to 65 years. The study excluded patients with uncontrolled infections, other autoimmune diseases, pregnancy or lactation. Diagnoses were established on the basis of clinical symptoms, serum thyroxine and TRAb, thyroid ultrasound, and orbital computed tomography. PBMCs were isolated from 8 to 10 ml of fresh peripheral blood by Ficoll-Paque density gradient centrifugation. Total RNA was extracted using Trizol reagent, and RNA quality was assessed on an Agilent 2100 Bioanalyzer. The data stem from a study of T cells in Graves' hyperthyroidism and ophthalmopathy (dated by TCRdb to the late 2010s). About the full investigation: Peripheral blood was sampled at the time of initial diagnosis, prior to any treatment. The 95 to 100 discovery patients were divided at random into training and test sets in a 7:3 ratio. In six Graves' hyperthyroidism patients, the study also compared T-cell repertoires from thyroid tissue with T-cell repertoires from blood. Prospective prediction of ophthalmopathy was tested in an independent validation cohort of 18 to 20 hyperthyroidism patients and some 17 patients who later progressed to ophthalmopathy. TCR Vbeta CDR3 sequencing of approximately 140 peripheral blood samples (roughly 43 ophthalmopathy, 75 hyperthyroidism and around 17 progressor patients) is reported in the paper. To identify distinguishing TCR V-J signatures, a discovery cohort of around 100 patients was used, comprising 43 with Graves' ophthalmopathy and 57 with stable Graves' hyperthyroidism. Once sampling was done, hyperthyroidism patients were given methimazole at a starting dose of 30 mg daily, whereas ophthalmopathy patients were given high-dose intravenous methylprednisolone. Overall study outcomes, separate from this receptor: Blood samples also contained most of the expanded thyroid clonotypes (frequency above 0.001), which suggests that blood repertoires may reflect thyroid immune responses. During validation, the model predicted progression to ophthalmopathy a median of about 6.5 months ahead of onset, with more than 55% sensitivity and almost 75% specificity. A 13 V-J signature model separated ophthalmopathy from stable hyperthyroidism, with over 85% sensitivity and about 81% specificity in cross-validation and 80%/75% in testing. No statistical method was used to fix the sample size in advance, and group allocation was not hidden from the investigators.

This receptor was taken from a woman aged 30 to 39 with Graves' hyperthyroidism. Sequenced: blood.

The CDR3 protein: CASRSPGLDNEQFF. The sequenced DNA is TGTGCCAGCAGGTCCCCGGGACTAGACAATGAGCAGTTCTTC. The rearranged chain carries TRBV28 and TRBJ2-1; 8 junctional bases match TRBD2. Reading from cysteine to phenylalanine, the CDR3 counts 14 amino acids. The DNA shown is the 42-base CDR3, in frame from base 1. Relative to germline, V is missing 6 bases and J is missing 5 bases, with 6 bases of the junction outside any gene match. The germline V gene specifies MDHEN as CDR1 and SYDVKM as CDR2.